This T cell receptor beta chain comes out of a study of control samples from healthy donors and cancer patients. TCRdb's table, derived via immunoSEQ multiplex PCR, lists solely in-frame clones and lacks some. Here the sample spans about 89,000 clones, around 86% being singletons. From germline, CDR1 is SGHTA and CDR2 FQGNSA. CDR3 size: 12 residues. After removal of 5 bases from V and 5 bases from J, the junction contained 1 base not matched to a gene. The receptor was isolated from a man younger than 45 in good health. The V and J genes are TRBV7-2 and TRBJ2-3; 7 bases are shared with TRBD1. The sample comprised blood. The CDR3 sequence is CASSNRGDTQYF. In DNA form, the CDR3 reads TGTGCCAGCAGCAACAGGGGAGATACGCAGTATTTT.